A single sample is the source of the 27 T cell receptor beta chains below, sequenced in a study of a mutant IDH1 vaccine in newly diagnosed glioma. The table came from immunoSEQ multiplex PCR; TCRdb's copy has only in-frame clones and leaves some out. The table lists some 67,000 clones, approximately 82% of them singletons. Time point defined: baseline, week 1 (first vaccination visit). Treatment given: pre-vaccination baseline after standard-of-care therapy. Specimen: peripheral blood mononuclear cells (PBMCs), collected from a glioma patient treated with radiotherapy, temozolomide or both. The receptors originated from a young woman with glioma. Some clones in this sample may be carry-over from other donors' samples.

The rearrangement links TRBV5-1 to TRBJ2-3, with D possibly matching TRBD1 (6 bases). V dropped 4 bases and J dropped 0 bases, with 12 bases sitting between them. The germline V gene has CDR1 SGHRS and CDR2 YFSETQ. The CDR3 extends over 15 amino acids. CDR3 sequence: CASSGGLGSTDTQYF. In DNA form, the CDR3 reads TGCGCCAGCAGCGGGGGCCTGGGGAGCACAGATACGCAGTATTTT.

The CDR3 reads CASRRSDGYEQYF. For the CDR3, the DNA is TGTGCCAGCAGGCGGAGTGATGGCTACGAGCAGTACTTC. The chain employs TRBV6-5 and TRBJ2-7, with D uncertain. The CDR3 spans 13 residues. Trimming removed 6 bases at V and 3 bases at J, with 12 bases between. CDR1 is MNHEY, CDR2 SVGAGI, per germline.

The chain links TRBV2 to TRBJ1-1; the D is unclear. Looked up from germline, CDR1 is SNHLY and CDR2 is FYNNEI. Trimming pared 6 bases from V and 4 bases from J, leaving 18 bases between. This CDR3 has 15 residues. CDR3 bases: TGTGCCAGCAGGAGGGAGGCTCGACTGTCCACTGAAGCTTTCTTT. This sequence encodes CASRREARLSTEAFF.

CDR3 nucleotide sequence: TGTGCCACCAGCAGAGACAGGGCTGGGGCCAACGTCCTGACTTTC. Its translation: CATSRDRAGANVLTF. The chain joins TRBV15 to TRBJ2-6; TRBD1 might be the D (5 bases). Trimming cost V 0 bases and J 2 bases, with 5 bases left between them. The CDR3 covers 15 residues. The V gene's germline CDR1 is LNHNV and CDR2 YYDKDF (reference sequence).

V and J are TRBV19 and TRBJ1-2, with 7 bases identical to TRBD1. The CDR3 is 15 amino acids. The V gene's germline CDR1 is LNHDA and CDR2 SQIVND (reference sequence). Trimming removed 4 bases from V and 3 bases from J; junction bases left unmatched: 8. Here the CDR3 reads CASSTPTGSYYGYTF. The CDR3 bases are TGTGCCAGTAGTACGCCGACAGGGTCCTACTATGGCTACACCTTC.

This chain links TRBV19 with TRBJ1-5, with TRBD1 as a possible D gene (5 bases). Germline V gene data show CDR1 as LNHDA and CDR2 as SQIVND (reference sequence). This CDR3 is built from 15 residues. The V end was cut by 3 bases, the J end by 3 bases, with 12 bases between. The CDR3 spells CASSMGQTLNQPQHF. In DNA form, the CDR3 reads TGTGCCAGTAGTATGGGGCAAACCCTCAATCAGCCCCAGCATTTT.

The CDR3 spells CASSQGDTSGNTIYF. DNA of the CDR3: TGTGCCAGCAGCCAAGGAGACACATCTGGAAACACCATATATTTT. The chain recombines TRBV14 with TRBJ1-3; unclear D gene. Deletions cut 1 base from V and 1 base from J, with 8 bases between. The germline V gene has CDR1 SGHDN and CDR2 FVKESK. There are 15 residues in the CDR3. Combining the CDR3 with reference TRBV14 and TRBJ1-3 gives the whole variable domain EAGVTQFPSHSVIEKGQTVTLRCDPISGHDNLYWYRRVMGKEIKFLLHFVKESKQDESGMPNNRFLAERTGGTYSTLKVQPAELEDSGVYFCASSQGDTSGNTIYFGEGSWLTVV.

This chain connects TRBV9 to TRBJ2-6; D gene ambiguous. Germline CDR1 and CDR2: SGDLS and YYNGEE. The length of the CDR3 is 15 residues. With 0 bases removed from V and 2 bases from J, the gap between germline ends came to 6 bases. In DNA, the CDR3 is TGTGCCAGCAGCGTAGGGGCGGCTGGGGCCAACGTCCTGACTTTC. It is translated as CASSVGAAGANVLTF.

This chain joins TRBV15 and TRBJ1-5, with 8 bases that match TRBD1. The CDR3 runs 17 residues. The V gene end was trimmed by 0 bases and the J gene end by 6 bases; junction bases not matched to a gene: 10. The V gene's germline CDR1 is LNHNV and CDR2 YYDKDF (reference sequence). CDR3: CATSRESKTGAGQPQHF. CDR3 nucleotide sequence: TGTGCCACCAGCAGAGAATCCAAGACAGGGGCAGGTCAGCCCCAGCATTTT.

The V call is TRBV29-1, the J call TRBJ1-2; TRBD1 agrees at 7 bases. V shed 6 bases, J shed 8 bases, and the junction held 12 bases outside the gene matches. CDR1 is SQVTM, CDR2 ANQGSEA, per germline. The CDR3 sequence is 13 residues long. CDR3: CSVTQGRVGGYTF. CDR3 in DNA: TGCAGCGTGACACAGGGGAGGGTAGGAGGCTACACCTTC. Variable domain in full (rest from reference TRBV29-1 and TRBJ1-2): SAVISQKPSRDICQRGTSLTIQCQVDSQVTMMFWYRQQPGQSLTLIATANQGSEATYESGFVIDKFPISRPNLTFSTLTVSNMSPEDSSIYLCSVTQGRVGGYTFGSGTRLTVV.

The chain is built from TRBV5-4 and TRBJ1-2; D gene uncertain. CDR3 length equals 15 residues. Germline-derived CDR1 and CDR2 are SGHNT and YYREEE (reference sequence). V was cut by 3 bases and J by 4 bases, with 16 bases left in between. The CDR3 nucleotides are TGTGCCAGCAGCTCCTGGGAAACGCGAAGCTATGGCTACACCTTC. It codes for CASSSWETRSYGYTF. The whole variable domain, remainder taken from reference TRBV5-4 and TRBJ1-2, is ETGVTQSPTHLIKTRGQQVTLRCSSQSGHNTVSWYQQALGQGPQFIFQYYREEENGRGNFPPRFSGLQFPNYSSELNVNALELDDSALYLCASSSWETRSYGYTFGSGTRLTVV.

The rearrangement links TRBV6-5 to TRBJ1-2; 7 bases map to TRBD1. Germline V gene data show CDR1 as MNHEY and CDR2 as SVGAGI. The CDR3 is 14 amino acids. V lost 7 bases and J lost 7; bases outside the gene matches: 12. The CDR3 nucleotides read TGTGCCAGCACCCCGTCAGGGGGGCGGGTTGGCTACACCTTC. Protein product: CASTPSGGRVGYTF.

V and J are TRBV15 and TRBJ1-5; the D gene is possibly TRBD1 (6 bases). The V end was cut by 6 bases, the J end by 0 bases, with 12 bases between. Germline V gives CDR1 LNHNV, CDR2 YYDKDF (reference sequence). The CDR3 has 15 amino acids. This CDR3 is CATRDSFFSNQPQHF. The CDR3 DNA reads as TGTGCCACCAGGGACAGTTTCTTTAGCAATCAGCCCCAGCATTTT. The variable domain in full, completed from reference TRBV15 and TRBJ1-5, reads DAMVIQNPRYQVTQFGKPVTLSCSQTLNHNVMYWYQQKSSQAPKLLFHYYDKDFNNEADTPDNFQSRRPNTSFCFLDIRSPGLGDTAMYLCATRDSFFSNQPQHFGDGTRLSIL.

The count of this clone is one. The chain recombines TRBV29-1 with TRBJ2-3; a possible D gene is TRBD1 (5 bases). Germline CDR1 reads SQVTM; CDR2 reads ANQGSEA. V lost 5 bases, J lost 2 bases, and 8 bases lay in between. The CDR3 runs to 12 residues. Here the CDR3 DNA reads TGCAGCGTTAGGACACCCACAGATACGCAGTATTTT. It specifies CSVRTPTDTQYF.

The CDR3 bases are TGTGCCAGCAACAGGACTAGCCGGCAGTATTTT. It codes for CASNRTSRQYF. This sequence joins TRBV7-9 and TRBJ2-3, with 8 bases fitting TRBD2. The CDR3 spans 11 residues. CDR1 SEHNR and CDR2 FQNEAQ come from the germline V gene (reference sequence). V lost 7 bases to trimming and J lost 11 bases; unmatched junction nucleotides: 5.

The chain uses TRBV4-2 and TRBJ2-7; 7 bases are shared with TRBD1. V lost 3 bases, J lost 5 bases, and 7 bases stayed unmatched. Germline loops: CDR1 LGHNA, CDR2 YNFKEQ. The length of the CDR3 is 14 residues. The CDR3 is CASSHPGQSHEQYF. CDR3 nucleotides: TGTGCCAGCAGCCACCCGGGACAGTCCCACGAGCAGTACTTC.

J is TRBJ2-3 and V is TRBV19, with D perhaps given as TRBD1 or TRBD2 (5 bases each). The CDR3 has 15 residues. CDR1 and CDR2 from the germline V gene are LNHDA and SQIVND (reference sequence). Between the trimmed V and J ends, which lost 3 bases and 6 bases, there was a span of 16 bases. The CDR3 here is CASSMGNQGADTQYF. The CDR3 DNA reads as TGTGCCAGTAGTATGGGGAACCAGGGAGCGGATACGCAGTATTTT.

The chain is built from TRBV4-1 and TRBJ1-3, with D hard to call. V lost 7 bases and J lost 0, with 13 bases in between. This CDR3 is built from 15 residues. Per the germline V gene, CDR1 is MGHRA and CDR2 is YSYEKL. The CDR3 reads CASTLLGLSGNTIYF. The CDR3 region has the DNA TGCGCCAGCACCCTTCTAGGCCTCTCTGGAAACACCATATATTTT.

The chain recombines TRBV6-1 with TRBJ1-1; 10 nucleotides align to TRBD1. The germline V gene has CDR1 MNHNS and CDR2 SASEGT. V trimming: 6 bases; J trimming: 2 bases; junction bases outside the gene matches: 3. The length of the CDR3 is 14 residues. The CDR3 DNA follows: TGTGCCAGCAGAGACAGGGGGCTAAACACTGAAGCTTTCTTT. Encoded protein: CASRDRGLNTEAFF.

The chain links TRBV23-1 to TRBJ1-2; unclear D gene. TRBV23-1 belongs to the ORF category, with a function that is uncertain. CDR3 length: 16 residues. The V end lost 6 bases, the J end lost 1 base, and 18 bases lay between the germline ends. CDR3 residues: CASRGLPSSNNYGYTF. The CDR3 nucleotides are TGCGCCAGCAGAGGCTTACCTAGCTCCAATAACTATGGCTACACCTTC.

The chain uses TRBV7-9 and TRBJ2-6; D gene unclear. V was trimmed by 2 bases and J by 4 bases, leaving 3 bases between them. This CDR3 has 13 amino acids. The germline V gene encodes CDR1 SEHNR and CDR2 FQNEAQ (reference sequence). The DNA for the CDR3 is TGTGCCAGCAGCTTATGGGGGGCCAACGTCCTGACTTTC. Its translation is CASSLWGANVLTF.

This sequence joins TRBV4-2 and TRBJ2-7; 12 positions match TRBD2. Looked up from germline, CDR1 is LGHNA and CDR2 is YNFKEQ. CDR3 size: 20 residues. V dropped 1 base and J dropped 3; count of bases not matched to a gene: 16. DNA for the CDR3: TGTGCCAGCAGCCAAGCCCCGACTAGCGGGGGCCAATTGATTAACTACGAGCAGTACTTC. It codes for CASSQAPTSGGQLINYEQYF.

The chain has TRBV6-1 and TRBJ2-5; 9 positions agree with TRBD2. The CDR3 is 17 amino acids. Per the germline V gene, CDR1 is MNHNS and CDR2 is SASEGT. The junction had 15 bases not matched to a gene; V was cut back by 3 bases and J by 7 bases. The CDR3 here is CASSEVLAGGSPRTQYF. The CDR3 nucleotides read TGTGCCAGCAGTGAGGTACTAGCGGGTGGGTCGCCCAGGACCCAGTACTTC.

The J gene is TRBJ1-2, the V gene TRBV30; D remains ambiguous. Germline lookup yields CDR1 GTSNPN and CDR2 SVGIG (reference sequence). This CDR3 is 11 amino acids long. V lost 3 bases, J lost 11 bases, and 13 bases lay in between. The CDR3 region has the DNA TGTGCCTGGAGGTCCGGTGTAGGGTACACCTTC. This codes for CAWRSGVGYTF. The full variable domain, with the rest looked up from reference TRBV30 and TRBJ1-2, is SQTIHQWPATLVQPVGSPLSLECTVEGTSNPNLYWYRQAAGRGLQLLFYSVGIGQISSEVPQNLSASRPQDRQFILSSKKLLLSDSGFYLCAWRSGVGYTFGSGTRLTVV.

This chain links TRBV18 with TRBJ2-5; 7 positions agree with TRBD1. Germline CDR1 and CDR2: KGHSH and LQKENI. The J segment lost 1 base and the V segment lost 2 bases, leaving 7 bases of the junction unmatched. This CDR3 comprises 16 residues. The CDR3 bases are TGTGCCAGCTCACCAACATTGTGGGACAGCCAAGAGACCCAGTACTTC. Translated: CASSPTLWDSQETQYF.

The V gene is TRBV2, the J gene TRBJ2-7; D ambiguous. With 8 bases removed from V and 2 bases from J, the gap between germline ends came to 13 bases. Germline loops: CDR1 SNHLY, CDR2 FYNNEI. This CDR3 contains 13 residues. The CDR3 region is CASQAELPYEQYF. The CDR3 DNA is TGTGCCAGCCAGGCAGAGTTACCCTACGAGCAGTACTTC.

V usage is TRBV29-1 and J usage is TRBJ2-3, with a possible D match to TRBD1 (6 bases). Trimming took 3 bases from V and 0 from J, leaving 13 bases between them. The germline V gene has CDR1 SQVTM and CDR2 ANQGSEA. The CDR3 consists of 15 residues. CDR3 DNA sequence: TGCAGCGTTGATGGTTTAGGGGGTAGCACAGATACGCAGTATTTT. Protein: CSVDGLGGSTDTQYF.